The clone carrying this TCR beta chain has ten or more counts. The starting material, more than 8 ml of fresh peripheral blood, provided the PBMCs. This entry is derived from a study of Graves' ophthalmopathy and Graves' hyperthyroidism. Study details: Peripheral blood (taken before any treatment) was collected at initial diagnosis.

Using RNA transcripts, the TCR beta CDR3 regions were amplified. HTBI primers were used in a first-round RT-PCR, which preceded a second-round multiplex PCR. TCRdb reprocessed the multiplex PCR reads with MiXCR, giving one entry per CDR3 protein. This repertoire shows 200,000 to 250,000 distinct CDR3 sequences, 20% to 25% found once; its top ten account for more than 35%. The CDR3 covers 15 residues. Germline V gene data show CDR1 as MNHNS and CDR2 as SASEGT. Between the trimmed V and J ends, which lost 7 bases and 5 bases, there was a span of 20 bases. This TCR derives from a woman aged 50 to 60 with Graves' ophthalmopathy. The chain is built from TRBV6-1 and TRBJ2-5; D not resolved. Sequencing used peripheral blood. CDR3 in amino acids: CASNLDQTNGETQYF. For the CDR3, the DNA is TGTGCCAGCAACCTGGACCAAACGAACGGGGAGACCCAGTACTTC.